The 7 T cell receptor beta chains below were found in one sample sequenced in a study of blood T cell repertoires in COVID-19. The protocol was immunoSEQ multiplex PCR, while the TCRdb copy is restricted to in-frame clones and leaves out a portion. The repertoire consists of 150,000 to 200,000 clones, with roughly 86% occurring once and the leading ten covering more than 7.5%. Source material: PBMCs or T cells enriched from blood (not recorded which). The receptors stem from a young woman who had recovered from COVID-19.

The V and J genes are TRBV7-9 and TRBJ2-1; perhaps TRBD1 as D (6 bases). CDR3 length: 17 residues. Germline CDR1 reads SEHNR; CDR2 reads FQNEAQ (reference sequence). V dropped 1 base and J dropped 7 bases, with 20 bases sitting between them. CDR3 amino acids: CASSLEGNRGGFNEQFF. DNA for the CDR3: TGTGCCAGCAGCTTAGAAGGGAACAGAGGGGGTTTTAATGAGCAGTTCTTC.

This rearrangement joins TRBV2 to TRBJ2-7, with a weak D call TRBD2 (5 bases). V lost 7 bases to trimming and J lost 6 bases, with 10 bases between them. The CDR3 totals 11 residues. From germline, CDR1 is SNHLY and CDR2 FYNNEI. The CDR3 region is CASIKEGEQYF. CDR3 DNA sequence: TGTGCCAGCATTAAAGAGGGCGAGCAGTACTTC.

The chain couples TRBV27 to TRBJ2-2; possible D gene TRBD1, 5 bases. Germline V gives CDR1 MNHEY, CDR2 SMNVEV (reference sequence). CDR3 length: 14 amino acids. V was trimmed by 4 bases and J by 4 bases, leaving 10 bases between them. The CDR3 is CASSWQGPTGELFF. CDR3 coding DNA: TGTGCCAGCAGTTGGCAGGGCCCCACCGGGGAGCTGTTTTTT.

The CDR3 loop reads CASSLGGGSYEQYF. CDR3 nucleotides: TGTGCCAGCAGCCTCGGGGGGGGCTCCTACGAGCAGTACTTC. This chain joins TRBV5-4 and TRBJ2-7; 8 bases align to TRBD2. This CDR3 is built from 14 residues. Trimming took 4 bases from V and 0 from J; bases not matched to a gene: 3. In germline, CDR1 is SGHNT, CDR2 YYREEE (reference sequence).

This clone was recorded only once. V usage is TRBV5-1 and J usage is TRBJ2-2, with 10 bases lining up with TRBD2. The CDR3 runs 16 residues. Germline V lookup: CDR1 SGHRS, CDR2 YFSETQ. V dropped 5 bases and J dropped 3; count of bases not matched to a gene: 7. The CDR3 protein is CASRDWLAGDTGELFF. The CDR3 coding sequence is TGCGCCAGCAGGGATTGGCTAGCGGGAGACACCGGGGAGCTGTTTTTT.

The rearrangement joins TRBV28 to TRBJ1-2; a possible D gene is TRBD1 (6 bases). The CDR3 spans 14 residues. The ends were cut back, 8 bases at V and 8 bases at J, with 21 bases in the middle. Germline CDR1 MDHEN, CDR2 SYDVKM. The CDR3 spells CASGNPHRAGGYTF. The CDR3 nucleotides read TGTGCCAGCGGAAACCCCCACAGGGCCGGGGGCTACACCTTC.

This clone has more than one count but fewer than ten. CDR3 DNA sequence: TGTGCCTGGAGCACCGGGACAGGGAACCAGCCCCAGCATTTT. This translates into CAWSTGTGNQPQHF. The genes are TRBV30 and TRBJ1-5, with TRBD1 matching over 9 bases. Per the germline V gene, CDR1 is GTSNPN and CDR2 is SVGIG (reference sequence). The V segment lost 3 bases and the J segment 7 bases; nucleotides outside the gene matches: 7. There are 14 residues in the CDR3.